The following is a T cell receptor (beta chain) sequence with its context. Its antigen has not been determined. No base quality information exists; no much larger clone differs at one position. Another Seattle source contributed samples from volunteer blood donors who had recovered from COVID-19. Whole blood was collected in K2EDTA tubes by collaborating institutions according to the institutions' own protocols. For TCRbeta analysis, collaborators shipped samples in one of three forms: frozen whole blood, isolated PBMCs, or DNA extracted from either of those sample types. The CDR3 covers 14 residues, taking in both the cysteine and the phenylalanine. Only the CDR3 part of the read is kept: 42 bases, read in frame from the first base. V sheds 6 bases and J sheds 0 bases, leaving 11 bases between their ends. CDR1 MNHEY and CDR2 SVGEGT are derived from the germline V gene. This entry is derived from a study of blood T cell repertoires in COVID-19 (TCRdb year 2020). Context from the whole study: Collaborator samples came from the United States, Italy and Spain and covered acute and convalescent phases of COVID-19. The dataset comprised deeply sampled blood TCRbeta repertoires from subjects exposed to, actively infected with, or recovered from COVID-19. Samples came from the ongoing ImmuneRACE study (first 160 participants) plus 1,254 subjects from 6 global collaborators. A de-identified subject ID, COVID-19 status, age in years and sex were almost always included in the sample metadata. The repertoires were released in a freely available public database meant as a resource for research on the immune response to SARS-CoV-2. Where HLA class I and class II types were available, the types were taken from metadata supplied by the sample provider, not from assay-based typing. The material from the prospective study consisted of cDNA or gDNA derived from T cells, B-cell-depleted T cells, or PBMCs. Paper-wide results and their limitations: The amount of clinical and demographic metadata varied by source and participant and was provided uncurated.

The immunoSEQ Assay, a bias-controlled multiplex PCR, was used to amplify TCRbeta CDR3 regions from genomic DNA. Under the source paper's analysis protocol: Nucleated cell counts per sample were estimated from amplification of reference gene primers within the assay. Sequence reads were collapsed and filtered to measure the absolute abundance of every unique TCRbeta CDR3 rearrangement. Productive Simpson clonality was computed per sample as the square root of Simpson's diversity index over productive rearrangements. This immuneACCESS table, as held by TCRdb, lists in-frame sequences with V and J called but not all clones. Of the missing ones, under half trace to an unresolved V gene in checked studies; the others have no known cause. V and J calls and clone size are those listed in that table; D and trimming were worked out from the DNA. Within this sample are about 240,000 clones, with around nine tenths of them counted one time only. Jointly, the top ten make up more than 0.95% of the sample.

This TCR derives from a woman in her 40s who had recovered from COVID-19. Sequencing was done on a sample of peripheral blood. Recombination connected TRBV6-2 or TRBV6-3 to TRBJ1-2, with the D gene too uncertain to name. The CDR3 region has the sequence CASSDDTANYGYTF. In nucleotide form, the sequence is TGTGCCAGCAGCGACGACACAGCTAACTATGGCTACACCTTC.